The clone carrying this T cell receptor (beta chain) was detected a few times. TCRdb reanalysed the reads using MiXCR and keeps one entry per CDR3 protein. In the table there are around 740,000 distinct CDR3 sequences, roughly 36% of which are singletons. CDR3 length: 15 amino acids. Trimming left V 3 bases short and J 1 base short, with 12 bases between. Looked up from germline, CDR1 is SEHNR and CDR2 is FQNEAQ (reference sequence). These data originate in a study of T cell repertoires in cytomegalovirus infection. The genes are TRBV7-9 and TRBJ1-1; TRBD1 might be the D (6 bases). The sequence was collected from a human donor in good health (CMV status not recorded). Some clones in this sample may be carry-over from other donors' samples. Input material: PBMCs. This chain's CDR3 is CASSFTGNWNTEAFF. CDR3 sequence (DNA): TGTGCCAGCAGCTTTACAGGGAATTGGAACACTGAAGCTTTCTTT.